A single sample gave rise to the 27 T cell receptor beta chains below, sequenced in a study of immune cell composition in non-small cell lung cancer. Generated by immunoSEQ multiplex PCR, the TCRdb table keeps only in-frame clones and is missing some. The sample gives 5,000 or so clones, roughly 85% of which show up once; roughly 9.9% is in the top ten. Material: lung tumor tissue. These receptor sequences come from a human donor with non-small cell lung cancer.

The chain employs TRBV7-3 and TRBJ2-7; 7 bases are shared with TRBD1. The CDR3 has 16 residues. The germline gives CDR1 SGHTA, CDR2 FQGTGA. The V segment lost 5 bases and the J segment 5 bases; nucleotides outside the gene matches: 15. Here the CDR3 DNA reads TGTGCCAGCAGCCTGCCCGACAGGGCCCCTCCCGACGAGCAGTACTTC. Protein sequence: CASSLPDRAPPDEQYF.

This clone was detected a few times. The gene calls are TRBV30 and TRBJ2-2; 16 positions agree with TRBD2. There are 17 residues in the CDR3. Germline V lookup: CDR1 GTSNPN, CDR2 SVGIG (reference sequence). The junction had 5 bases not matched to a gene; V was cut back by 5 bases and J by 2 bases. The CDR3 sequence: CAWEGLAGGQNTGELFF. CDR3 in DNA: TGTGCCTGGGAGGGACTAGCGGGAGGGCAAAACACCGGGGAGCTGTTTTTT. The full variable domain, completed using reference TRBV30 and TRBJ2-2, is SQTIHQWPATLVQPVGSPLSLECTVEGTSNPNLYWYRQAAGRGLQLLFYSVGIGQISSEVPQNLSASRPQDRQFILSSKKLLLSDSGFYLCAWEGLAGGQNTGELFFGEGSRLTVL.

The rearrangement uses TRBV7-9 and TRBJ2-2, with D perhaps TRBD2 (6 bases). Germline values: CDR1 SEHNR, CDR2 FQNEAQ (reference sequence). The CDR3 extends over 17 amino acids. V was clipped by 1 base and J by 7 bases, with 19 bases between them. The chain's CDR3 is CASSLVSPDYLLGELFF. As DNA, the CDR3 is TGTGCCAGCAGCTTAGTTTCCCCGGACTACCTTCTCGGGGAGCTGTTTTTT.

This chain links TRBV7-2 with TRBJ2-7; D is ambiguous. V lost 2 bases to trimming and J lost 5 bases, with 10 bases between them. The CDR3 sequence is 13 residues long. The germline V gene encodes CDR1 SGHTA and CDR2 FQGNSA. The CDR3 coding sequence is TGTGCCAGCAGCTTACAAGCCTTCAACGAGCAGTACTTC. This encodes CASSLQAFNEQYF.

This clone was seen more than once but under ten times. V usage is TRBV29-1 and J usage is TRBJ2-5, with D perhaps matching TRBD1 (6 bases). Germline V gives CDR1 SQVTM, CDR2 ANQGSEA. The V end lost 4 bases, the J end lost 5 bases, and 14 bases lay between the germline ends. There are 13 residues in the CDR3. The CDR3 DNA sequence: TGCAGCGTTGCGGACAGCCCTGCGGAGACCCAGTACTTC. Residues: CSVADSPAETQYF. Full variable domain (outside the CDR3, taken from reference TRBV29-1 and TRBJ2-5): SAVISQKPSRDICQRGTSLTIQCQVDSQVTMMFWYRQQPGQSLTLIATANQGSEATYESGFVIDKFPISRPNLTFSTLTVSNMSPEDSSIYLCSVADSPAETQYFGPGTRLLVL.

The chain has TRBV4-2 and TRBJ1-5, with D tentatively TRBD1 (5 bases). The germline CDR1 and CDR2 sequences are LGHNA and YNFKEQ. The V end was cut by 0 bases, the J end by 3 bases, with 24 bases between. The CDR3 contains 20 residues. The CDR3 protein is CASSQDKRQHQQKNNQPQHF. The CDR3, as DNA: TGTGCCAGCAGCCAAGACAAGCGACAGCACCAACAAAAAAACAATCAGCCCCAGCATTTT.

This chain joins TRBV6-1 and TRBJ1-1; 7 nucleotides match TRBD1. Trimming at V came to 5 bases and at J to 1 base, leaving 4 bases not matched to a gene. The germline gives CDR1 MNHNS, CDR2 SASEGT. This CDR3 has 14 amino acids. The CDR3 region is CASSKNRGNTEAFF. CDR3 nucleotide sequence: TGTGCCAGCAGTAAGAACAGGGGGAACACTGAAGCTTTCTTT.

The gene calls are TRBV6-6 and TRBJ1-2; 10 bases are shared with TRBD1. V shed 8 bases, J shed 6 bases, and the junction held 15 bases outside the gene matches. The CDR3 is 16 residues long. CDR1 MNHNY and CDR2 SVGAGI come from the germline V gene (reference sequence). CDR3 in DNA: TGTGCCAGCGGAGACAGGGGGCTCGCCTTAGCGGATGGCTACACCTTC. Translation gives CASGDRGLALADGYTF.

The chain recombines TRBV25-1 with TRBJ2-1, with D unclear. In germline, CDR1 is MGHDK, CDR2 SYGVNS. V was clipped by 3 bases and J by 6 bases, with 18 bases between them. CDR3 length: 16 amino acids. This CDR3 reads CASSDKVSGIGNEQFF. The CDR3, as DNA: TGTGCCAGCAGTGATAAAGTTTCAGGAATCGGCAATGAGCAGTTCTTC.

V is TRBV19 and J is TRBJ2-2; D perhaps matches TRBD2 (6 bases). Germline V gene sequence: CDR1 LNHDA, CDR2 SQIVND (reference sequence). Trimming pared 3 bases from V and 1 base from J, leaving 18 bases between. This CDR3 is built from 18 residues. The CDR3 DNA is TGTGCCAGTAGTATCACCCTCGGGGGTTCGGGGAACACCGGGGAGCTGTTTTTT. This gives the protein CASSITLGGSGNTGELFF.

V is TRBV28 and J is TRBJ1-4; 7 nucleotides match TRBD1. The CDR3 covers 13 residues. Germline V gene lookup returns CDR1 MDHEN and CDR2 SYDVKM. V shed 11 bases and J 2 bases; nucleotides not matched to a gene: 5. The CDR3 DNA reads TGTGCCTTAAGCAGGGGGACTAATGAAAAACTGTTTTTT. The encoded protein is CALSRGTNEKLFF.

This chain links TRBV5-1 with TRBJ2-7, with 9 bases aligning to TRBD1. This CDR3 comprises 13 residues. Germline CDR1 and CDR2: SGHRS and YFSETQ. J lost 6 bases, V lost 1 base, and 2 bases had no gene match. CDR3 loop: CASSLTGGAEQYF. In DNA, the CDR3 is TGCGCCAGCAGCTTGACAGGGGGCGCCGAGCAGTACTTC.

The chain combines TRBV19 with TRBJ2-5, with a tentative D call TRBD2 (5 bases). CDR1 is LNHDA and CDR2 is SQIVND in the germline V gene (reference sequence). V shed 4 bases and J shed 2 bases, with 8 bases lying between them. This CDR3 spans 13 amino acids. For the CDR3, the DNA is TGTGCCAGTAGTAGCCAGCGGCAAGAGACCCAGTACTTC. Protein sequence: CASSSQRQETQYF. The variable domain in full, with the rest retrieved from reference TRBV19 and TRBJ2-5, is DGGITQSPKYLFRKEGQNVTLSCEQNLNHDAMYWYRQDPGQGLRLIYYSQIVNDFQKGDIAEGYSVSREKKESFPLTVTSAQKNPTAFYLCASSSQRQETQYFGPGTRLLVL.

V and J are TRBV29-1 and TRBJ2-1, with 7 bases matching TRBD2. The junction had 4 bases not matched to a gene; V was cut back by 3 bases and J by 5 bases. Germline loops: CDR1 SQVTM, CDR2 ANQGSEA. CDR3 length: 13 amino acids. CDR3 in amino acids: CSVDPGLDNEQFF. CDR3 in DNA: TGCAGCGTTGACCCCGGACTAGACAATGAGCAGTTCTTC.

The chain links TRBV28 to TRBJ1-2; D might be TRBD1 (6 bases). This CDR3 is 14 amino acids long. CDR1 and CDR2 from the germline V gene are MDHEN and SYDVKM. Between the trimmed V and J ends, which lost 6 bases and 3 bases, there was a span of 14 bases. CDR3 residues: CASRAPGADYGYTF. CDR3 nucleotides: TGTGCCAGCAGGGCCCCAGGGGCTGACTATGGCTACACCTTC.

The chain carries TRBV6-1 and TRBJ2-7, with 10 bases identical to TRBD1. With 7 bases clipped from V and 4 bases from J, the junction kept 10 bases outside the gene matches. Germline V CDR1 and CDR2: MNHNS, SASEGT. The CDR3 sequence is 15 residues long. The CDR3 sequence: CASKAGTGVQYEQYF. The CDR3 DNA reads as TGTGCCAGCAAGGCCGGGACAGGGGTTCAATACGAGCAGTACTTC.

The rearrangement uses TRBV7-9 and TRBJ2-2; D ambiguous. The CDR3 consists of 13 residues. The germline V gene encodes CDR1 SEHNR and CDR2 FQNEAQ (reference sequence). Trimming took off 5 bases at V and 3 bases at J, with 7 bases between the two ends. CDR3 sequence (DNA): TGTGCCAGCAGCCATCAATACACCGGGGAGCTGTTTTTT. It codes for CASSHQYTGELFF. The full variable domain, its missing parts supplied by reference TRBV7-9 and TRBJ2-2, is DTGVSQNPRHKITKRGQNVTFRCDPISEHNRLYWYRQTLGQGPEFLTYFQNEAQLEKSRLLSDRFSAERPKGSFSTLEIQRTEQGDSAMYLCASSHQYTGELFFGEGSRLTVL.

The V call is TRBV5-5, the J call TRBJ1-2; D unclear. Germline V gene lookup returns CDR1 SGHKS and CDR2 YYEKEE (reference sequence). This CDR3 has 14 residues. The V end was cut by 5 bases, the J end by 5 bases, with 16 bases between. This CDR3 is CASRERTDGYGYTF. CDR3 in DNA: TGTGCCAGCAGGGAAAGGACTGATGGTTATGGCTACACCTTC. Supplemented by reference TRBV5-5 and TRBJ1-2, the full variable domain reads DAGVTQSPTHLIKTRGQQVTLRCSPISGHKSVSWYQQVLGQGPQFIFQYYEKEERGRGNFPDRFSARQFPNYSSELNVNALLLGDSALYLCASRERTDGYGYTFGSGTRLTVV.

The CDR3 is CASSGRVDNEQFF. The CDR3 bases are TGTGCCAGCAGTGGCAGGGTAGATAATGAGCAGTTCTTC. This chain uses TRBV6-1 with TRBJ2-1, with D possibly being TRBD1 (5 bases). The CDR3 extends over 13 amino acids. Trimming took off 4 bases at V and 7 bases at J, with 11 bases between the two ends. Germline V CDR1 and CDR2: MNHNS, SASEGT.

The rearrangement links TRBV5-6 to TRBJ2-5; possibly TRBD1 for D (5 bases). Between the trimmed V and J ends, which lost 4 bases and 5 bases, there was a span of 21 bases. Germline CDR1 reads SGHDT; CDR2 reads YYEEEE. The CDR3 extends over 16 amino acids. This CDR3 is CASSRTQGSTGETQYF. CDR3 bases: TGTGCCAGCAGCCGGACCCAGGGTTCAACTGGGGAGACCCAGTACTTC. Combining the CDR3 with reference TRBV5-6 and TRBJ2-5 gives the whole variable domain DAGVTQSPTHLIKTRGQQVTLRCSPKSGHDTVSWYQQALGQGPQFIFQYYEEEERQRGNFPDRFSGHQFPNYSSELNVNALLLGDSALYLCASSRTQGSTGETQYFGPGTRLLVL.

This chain uses TRBV2 with TRBJ1-4; a weak D match, TRBD1 (5 bases). V was pared by 4 bases and J by 3 bases, with 15 bases between. Per germline, CDR1 SNHLY and CDR2 FYNNEI. CDR3 length: 16 amino acids. In DNA, the CDR3 is TGTGCCAGCAGTGCCCCCCGAAAGGGGTCTAATGAAAAACTGTTTTTT. Its translation: CASSAPRKGSNEKLFF.

The V call is TRBV11-3, the J call TRBJ2-3; tentatively, D is TRBD2 (5 bases). There are 15 residues in the CDR3. V dropped 1 base and J dropped 6 bases, with 14 bases sitting between them. The V gene's germline CDR1 is SGHNT and CDR2 YENEEA. The CDR3 region has the DNA TGTGCCAGCAGCTTAGGATCCGGGGAGTTGGATACGCAGTATTTT. Translation gives CASSLGSGELDTQYF. The variable domain in full, with the rest retrieved from reference TRBV11-3 and TRBJ2-3, is EAGVVQSPRYKIIEKKQPVAFWCNPISGHNTLYWYLQNLGQGPELLIRYENEEAVDDSQLPKDRFSAERLKGVDSTLKIQPAELGDSAVYLCASSLGSGELDTQYFGPGTRLTVL.

This chain links TRBV2 with TRBJ2-5; D perhaps matches TRBD2 (5 bases). Trimming stripped 8 bases from V and 0 bases from J, with 7 bases between. There are 12 residues in the CDR3. Germline CDR1 and CDR2: SNHLY and FYNNEI. Here the CDR3 reads CASARDQETQYF. CDR3 DNA: TGTGCCAGCGCGAGGGACCAAGAGACCCAGTACTTC.

V usage is TRBV7-9 and J usage is TRBJ2-7; D call uncertain. CDR1 is SEHNR, CDR2 FQNEAQ, per germline (reference sequence). With 6 bases removed from V and 3 bases from J, the gap between germline ends came to 15 bases. The CDR3 contains 14 residues. CDR3 loop: CASSYQHPLYEQYF. The DNA for the CDR3 is TGTGCCAGCAGTTACCAACATCCCCTCTACGAGCAGTACTTC.

A remark on this clone: This same CDR3 is encoded by further DNA sequences in the sample. The V gene is TRBV9, the J gene TRBJ2-7, with TRBD2 as a possible D gene (5 bases). CDR1 and CDR2 from the germline V gene are SGDLS and YYNGEE. The CDR3 loop spans 14 amino acids. The V end lost 0 bases, the J end lost 1 base, and 8 bases lay between the germline ends. CDR3 sequence (DNA): TGTGCCAGCAGCGTAGGCGGACTTTCCTACGAGCAGTACTTC. It encodes CASSVGGLSYEQYF.

This clone was recorded once. V is TRBV19 and J is TRBJ1-4, with D tentatively TRBD1 (6 bases). Germline lookup yields CDR1 LNHDA and CDR2 SQIVND (reference sequence). The CDR3 length is 15 residues. V was shortened by 3 bases and J by 2 bases, with 10 bases between the two germline ends. The CDR3 nucleotides read TGTGCCAGTAGTATTGGGACATCGACTAATGAAAAACTGTTTTTT. Amino acid sequence: CASSIGTSTNEKLFF.

The J gene is TRBJ1-1, the V gene TRBV27; TRBD1 agrees at 7 bases. CDR3 length: 15 residues. Germline CDR1 reads MNHEY; CDR2 reads SMNVEV (reference sequence). J gave up 0 bases and V 10 bases, and 11 bases lay outside the gene matches. CDR3 residues: CATQRQGPMNTEAFF. In nucleotides, the CDR3 is TGTGCCACCCAGAGACAGGGCCCGATGAACACTGAAGCTTTCTTT.